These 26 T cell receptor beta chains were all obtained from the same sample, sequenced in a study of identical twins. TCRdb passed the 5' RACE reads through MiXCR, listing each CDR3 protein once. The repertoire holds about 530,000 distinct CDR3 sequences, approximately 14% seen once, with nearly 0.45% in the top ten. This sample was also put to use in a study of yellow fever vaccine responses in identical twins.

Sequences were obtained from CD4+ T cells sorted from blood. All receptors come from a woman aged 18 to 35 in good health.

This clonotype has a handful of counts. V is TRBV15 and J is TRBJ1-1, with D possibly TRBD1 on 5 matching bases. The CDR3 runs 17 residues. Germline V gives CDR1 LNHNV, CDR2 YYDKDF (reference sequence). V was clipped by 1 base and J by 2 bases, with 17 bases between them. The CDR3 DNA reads TGTGCCACCAGCAGAGTGGAGTTGGGACTCCGAAACACTGAAGCTTTCTTT. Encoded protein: CATSRVELGLRNTEAFF.

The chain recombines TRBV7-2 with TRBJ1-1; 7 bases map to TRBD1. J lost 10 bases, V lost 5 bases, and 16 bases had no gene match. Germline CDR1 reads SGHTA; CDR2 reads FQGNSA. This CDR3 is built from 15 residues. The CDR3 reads CASSVRQGSRLGAFF. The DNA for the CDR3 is TGTGCCAGCAGCGTTCGACAGGGTTCGCGTTTGGGAGCTTTCTTT.

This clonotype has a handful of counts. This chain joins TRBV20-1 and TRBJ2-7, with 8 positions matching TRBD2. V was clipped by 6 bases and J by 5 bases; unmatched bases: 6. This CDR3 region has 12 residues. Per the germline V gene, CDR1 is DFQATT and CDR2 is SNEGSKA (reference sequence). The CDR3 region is CSAPRGGDEQYV. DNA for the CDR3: TGCAGTGCCCCCCGGGGGGGGGACGAGCAGTACGTC.

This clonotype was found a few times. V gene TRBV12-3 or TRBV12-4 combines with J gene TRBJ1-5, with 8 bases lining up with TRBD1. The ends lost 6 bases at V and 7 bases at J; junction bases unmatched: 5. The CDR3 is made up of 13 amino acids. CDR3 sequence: CASSTGGRQPQHF. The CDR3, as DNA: TGTGCCAGCAGCACAGGGGGGAGACAGCCCCAGCATTTT.

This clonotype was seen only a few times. CDR3 sequence (DNA): TGTGCCAGCTCAGCCCCGGGACTCCGGGGTTCGATGAGGAATGAGCAGTTCTTC. As protein: CASSAPGLRGSMRNEQFF. The rearrangement joins TRBV18 to TRBJ2-1, with D maybe TRBD2 (6 bases). Germline-derived CDR1 and CDR2 are KGHSH and LQKENI. Trimming removed 5 bases at V and 7 bases at J, with 27 bases between. The CDR3 length is 18 residues.

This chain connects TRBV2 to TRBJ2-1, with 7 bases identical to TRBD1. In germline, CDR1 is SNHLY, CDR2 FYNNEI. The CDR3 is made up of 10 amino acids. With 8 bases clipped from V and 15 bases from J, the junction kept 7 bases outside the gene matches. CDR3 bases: TGTGCCAGCTCGCGACAGGGTGCGTTCTTC. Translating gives CASSRQGAFF.

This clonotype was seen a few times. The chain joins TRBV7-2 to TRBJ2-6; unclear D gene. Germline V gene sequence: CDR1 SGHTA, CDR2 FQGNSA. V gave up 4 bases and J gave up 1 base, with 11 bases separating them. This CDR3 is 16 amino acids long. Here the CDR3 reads CASSSYPVSGANVLTF. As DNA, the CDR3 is TGTGCCAGCAGCTCATATCCGGTTTCTGGGGCCAACGTCCTGACTTTC.

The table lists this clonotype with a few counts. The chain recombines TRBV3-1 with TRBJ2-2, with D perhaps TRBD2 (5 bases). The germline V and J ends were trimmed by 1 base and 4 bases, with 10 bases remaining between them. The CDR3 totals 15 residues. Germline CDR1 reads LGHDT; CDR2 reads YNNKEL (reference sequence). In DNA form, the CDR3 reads TGTGCCAGCAGCCAAGCGTCAGCGGTCACCGGGGAGCTGTTTTTT. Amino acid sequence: CASSQASAVTGELFF.

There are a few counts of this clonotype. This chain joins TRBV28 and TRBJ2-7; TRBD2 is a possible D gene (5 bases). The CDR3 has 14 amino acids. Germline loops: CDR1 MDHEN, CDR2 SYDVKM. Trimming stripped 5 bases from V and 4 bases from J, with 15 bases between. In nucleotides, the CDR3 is TGTGCCAGCAGTCCTCCCCAGCGGTCATACGAGCAGTACTTC. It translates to CASSPPQRSYEQYF.

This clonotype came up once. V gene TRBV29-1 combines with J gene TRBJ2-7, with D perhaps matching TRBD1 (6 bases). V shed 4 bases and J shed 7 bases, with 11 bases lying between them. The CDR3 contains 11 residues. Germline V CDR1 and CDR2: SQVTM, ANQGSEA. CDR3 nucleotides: TGCAGCGTTGTGGCAGGGGCGGAGCAGTACTTC. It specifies CSVVAGAEQYF.

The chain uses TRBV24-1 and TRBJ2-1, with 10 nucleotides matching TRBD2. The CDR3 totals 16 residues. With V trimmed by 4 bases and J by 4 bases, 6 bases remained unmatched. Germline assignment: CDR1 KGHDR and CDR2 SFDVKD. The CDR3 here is CATSEIRTSGYNEQFF. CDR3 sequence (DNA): TGTGCCACCAGTGAAATAAGGACTAGCGGATACAATGAGCAGTTCTTC.

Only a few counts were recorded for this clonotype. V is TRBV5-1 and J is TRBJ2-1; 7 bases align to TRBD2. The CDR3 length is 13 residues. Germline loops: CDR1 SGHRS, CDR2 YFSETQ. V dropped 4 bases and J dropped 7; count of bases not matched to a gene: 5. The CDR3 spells CASSREASNEQFF. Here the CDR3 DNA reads TGCGCCAGCAGCCGGGAGGCTAGTAATGAGCAGTTCTTC.

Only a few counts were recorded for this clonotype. CDR3 DNA sequence: TGCGCCAGCAGCTTGGAAGGACAAAGCAATCAGCCCCAGCATTTT. Translation: CASSLEGQSNQPQHF. The chain recombines TRBV5-1 with TRBJ1-5, with a weak D call TRBD1 (5 bases). The CDR3 has 15 amino acids. V lost 0 bases and J lost 1, with 8 bases in between. Germline V lookup: CDR1 SGHRS, CDR2 YFSETQ. Together with reference TRBV5-1 and TRBJ1-5, the CDR3 gives the full variable domain: KAGVTQTPRYLIKTRGQQVTLSCSPISGHRSVSWYQQTPGQGLQFLFEYFSETQRNKGNFPGRFSGRQFSNSRSEMNVSTLELGDSALYLCASSLEGQSNQPQHFGDGTRLSIL.

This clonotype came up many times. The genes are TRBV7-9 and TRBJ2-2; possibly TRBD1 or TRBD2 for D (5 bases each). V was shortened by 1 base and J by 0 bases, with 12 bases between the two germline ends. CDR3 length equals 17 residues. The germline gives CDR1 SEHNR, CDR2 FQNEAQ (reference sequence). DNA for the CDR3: TGTGCCAGCAGCTTAGGTTTTGGGACGGCGAACACCGGGGAGCTGTTTTTT. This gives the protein CASSLGFGTANTGELFF.

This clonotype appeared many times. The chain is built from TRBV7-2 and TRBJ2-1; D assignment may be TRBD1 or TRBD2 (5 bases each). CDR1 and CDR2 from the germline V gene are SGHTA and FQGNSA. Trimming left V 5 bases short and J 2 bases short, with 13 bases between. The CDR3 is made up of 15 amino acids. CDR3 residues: CASSSTGTAYNEQFF. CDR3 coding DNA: TGTGCCAGCAGCAGCACCGGGACGGCCTACAATGAGCAGTTCTTC.

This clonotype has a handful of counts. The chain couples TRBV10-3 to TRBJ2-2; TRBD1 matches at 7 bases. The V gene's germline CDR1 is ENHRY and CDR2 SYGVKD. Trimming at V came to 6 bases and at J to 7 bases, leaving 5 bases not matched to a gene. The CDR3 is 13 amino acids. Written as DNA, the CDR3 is TGTGCCATCAGCCCAGACAGGGACGGGGAGCTGTTTTTT. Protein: CAISPDRDGELFF.

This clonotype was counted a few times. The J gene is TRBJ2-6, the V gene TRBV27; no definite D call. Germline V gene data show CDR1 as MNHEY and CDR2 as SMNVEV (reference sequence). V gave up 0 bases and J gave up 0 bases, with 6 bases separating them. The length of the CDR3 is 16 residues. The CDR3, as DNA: TGTGCCAGCAGTTTATCGATCGGCTCTGGGGCCAACGTCCTGACTTTC. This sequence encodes CASSLSIGSGANVLTF.

CDR3 residues: CATRTSGKNEQFF. The CDR3 DNA sequence: TGTGCCACCCGCACTAGCGGGAAGAATGAGCAGTTCTTC. The chain joins TRBV11-3 to TRBJ2-1; 10 bases agree with TRBD2. V trimming: 10 bases; J trimming: 7 bases; junction bases outside the gene matches: 7. The germline gives CDR1 SGHNT, CDR2 YENEEA. The length of the CDR3 is 13 residues. The full variable domain, completed using reference TRBV11-3 and TRBJ2-1, is EAGVVQSPRYKIIEKKQPVAFWCNPISGHNTLYWYLQNLGQGPELLIRYENEEAVDDSQLPKDRFSAERLKGVDSTLKIQPAELGDSAVYLCATRTSGKNEQFFGPGTRLTVL.

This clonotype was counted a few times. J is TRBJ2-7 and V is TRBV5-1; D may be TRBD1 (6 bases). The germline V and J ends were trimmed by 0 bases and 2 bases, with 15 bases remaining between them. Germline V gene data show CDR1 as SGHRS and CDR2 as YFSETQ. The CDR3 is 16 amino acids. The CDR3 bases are TGCGCCAGCAGCTTGGGGGCTACAGGGATCACCTACGAGCAGTACTTC. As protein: CASSLGATGITYEQYF.

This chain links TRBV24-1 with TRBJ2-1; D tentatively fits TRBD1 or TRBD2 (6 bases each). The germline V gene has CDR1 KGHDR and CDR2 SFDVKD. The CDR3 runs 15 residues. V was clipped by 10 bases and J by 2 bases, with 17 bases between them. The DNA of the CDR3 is TGTGCCACGAGTCGCGGGACACTGACCTACAATGAGCAGTTCTTC. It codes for CATSRGTLTYNEQFF.

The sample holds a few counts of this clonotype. The CDR3, as DNA: TGTGCCAGCAGCTTACCTCACGGGGACTATGGCTACACCTTC. Amino acids: CASSLPHGDYGYTF. The chain joins TRBV7-9 to TRBJ1-2, with unresolved D. Deletions cut 2 bases from V and 3 bases from J, with 10 bases between. The germline V gene encodes CDR1 SEHNR and CDR2 FQNEAQ (reference sequence). CDR3 length equals 14 residues.

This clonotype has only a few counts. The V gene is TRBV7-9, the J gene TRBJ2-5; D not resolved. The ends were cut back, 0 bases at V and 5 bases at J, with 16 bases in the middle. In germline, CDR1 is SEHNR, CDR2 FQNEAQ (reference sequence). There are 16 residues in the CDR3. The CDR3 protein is CASSLAGFGSAETQYF. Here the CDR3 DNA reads TGTGCCAGCAGCTTAGCGGGGTTCGGCTCAGCGGAGACCCAGTACTTC.

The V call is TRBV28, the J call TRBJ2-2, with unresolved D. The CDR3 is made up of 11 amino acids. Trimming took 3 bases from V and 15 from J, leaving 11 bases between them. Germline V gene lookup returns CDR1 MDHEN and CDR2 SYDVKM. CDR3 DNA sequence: TGTGCCAGCAGTTTTCAGGCACGGATGTTTTTT. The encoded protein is CASSFQARMFF. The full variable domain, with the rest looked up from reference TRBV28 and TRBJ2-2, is DVKVTQSSRYLVKRTGEKVFLECVQDMDHENMFWYRQDPGLGLRLIYFSYDVKMKEKGDIPEGYSVSREKKERFSLILESASTNQTSMYLCASSFQARMFFGEGSRLTVL.

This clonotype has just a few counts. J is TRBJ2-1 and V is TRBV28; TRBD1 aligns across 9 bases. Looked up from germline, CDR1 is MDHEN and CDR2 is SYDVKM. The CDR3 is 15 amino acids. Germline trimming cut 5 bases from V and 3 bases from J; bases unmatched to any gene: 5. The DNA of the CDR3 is TGTGCCAGCAGTACCGGGACAGGGTACTACAATGAGCAGTTCTTC. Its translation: CASSTGTGYYNEQFF.

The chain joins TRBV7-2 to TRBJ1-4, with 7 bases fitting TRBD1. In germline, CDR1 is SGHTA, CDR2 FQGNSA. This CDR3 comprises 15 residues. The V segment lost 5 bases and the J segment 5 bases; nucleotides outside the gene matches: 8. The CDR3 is CASSPSGQKNEKLFF. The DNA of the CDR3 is TGTGCCAGCAGCCCTTCGGGACAGAAGAATGAAAAACTGTTTTTT.

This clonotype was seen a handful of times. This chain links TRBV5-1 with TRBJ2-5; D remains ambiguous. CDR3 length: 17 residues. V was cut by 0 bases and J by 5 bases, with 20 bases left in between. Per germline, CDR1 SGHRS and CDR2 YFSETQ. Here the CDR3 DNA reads TGCGCCAGCAGCTTGGCCCCGGGTGGTACCTTCGGGGAGACCCAGTACTTC. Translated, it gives CASSLAPGGTFGETQYF.